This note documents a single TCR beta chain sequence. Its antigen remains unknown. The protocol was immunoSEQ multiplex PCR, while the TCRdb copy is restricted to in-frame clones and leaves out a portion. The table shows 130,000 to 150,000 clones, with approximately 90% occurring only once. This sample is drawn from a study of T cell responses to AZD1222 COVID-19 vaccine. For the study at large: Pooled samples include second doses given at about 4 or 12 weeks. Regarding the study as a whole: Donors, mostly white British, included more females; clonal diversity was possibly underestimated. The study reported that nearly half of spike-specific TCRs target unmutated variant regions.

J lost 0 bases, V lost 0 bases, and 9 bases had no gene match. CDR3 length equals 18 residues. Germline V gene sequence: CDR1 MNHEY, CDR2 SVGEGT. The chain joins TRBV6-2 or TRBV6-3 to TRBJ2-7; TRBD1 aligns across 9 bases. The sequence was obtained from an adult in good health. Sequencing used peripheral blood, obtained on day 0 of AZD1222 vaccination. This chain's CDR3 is CASSYSGTGTLRSYEQYF. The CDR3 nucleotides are TGTGCCAGCAGTTACTCGGGGACAGGGACCCTCCGCTCCTACGAGCAGTACTTC.